The 19 T cell receptor beta chains given below trace back to one sample, sequenced in a study of CXCR3-negative and CXCR3-positive naive CD8 T cells. Notes on the study in general: TRB CDR3 hydrophobicity was greater in CXCR3-positive naive cells than in CXCR3-negative naive cells.

Antigens of these TCRs are unknown. UMI-tagged TRB cDNA libraries were built via 5' RACE. TCRdb reprocessed the 5' RACE reads and keeps a single row for each CDR3 protein, giving no DNA. Recorded for this sample: 90,000 to 100,000 distinct CDR3 sequences. Sequenced input: naive CXCR3+ CD8+ T cells from blood. Subset here: CD45RO-CCR7+CD27+CD95- naive CD8+ T cells expressing CXCR3 (TNR3+). These receptors originate from a human donor in good health. Some clones in this sample may be carry-over from other donors' samples.

This chain connects TRBV6-6 to TRBJ2-7; as DNA is missing, the TRBD2 call by TCRdb cannot be tested. Germline V gene sequence: CDR1 MNHNY, CDR2 SVGAGI (reference sequence). CDR3 length: 18 amino acids. CDR3 sequence reads: CASTSQGLAGGNSYEQYF.

This chain uses TRBV5-5 with TRBJ1-1; the TCRdb D gene call, TRBD1, has no DNA to confirm it. The CDR3 runs to 14 residues. Germline CDR1 SGHKS, CDR2 YYEKEE (reference sequence). The CDR3: CASSLWRGGTEAFF.

V is TRBV14 and J is TRBJ2-7; TCRdb selects TRBD1, and the lack of DNA leaves this call unchecked. There are 15 residues in the CDR3. Germline loops: CDR1 SGHDN, CDR2 FVKESK. The CDR3 spells CASSQATGDYYEQYF.

The chain uses TRBV10-3 and TRBJ2-3; TCRdb indicates TRBD1, and absent DNA this call remains unverified. The germline V gene has CDR1 ENHRY and CDR2 SYGVKD. CDR3 length: 13 residues. The CDR3 loop reads CAITPESTDTQYF.

This chain connects TRBV6-6 to TRBJ1-5; the TRBD1 assignment by TCRdb is unverifiable without DNA. This CDR3 is built from 14 residues. From germline, CDR1 is MNHNY and CDR2 SVGAGI (reference sequence). The CDR3 sequence is CASSYAGGNQPQHF.

V usage is TRBV20-1 and J usage is TRBJ2-2; TCRdb's D call, TRBD2, is unchecked because there is no DNA. Looked up from germline, CDR1 is DFQATT and CDR2 is SNEGSKA (reference sequence). CDR3 length equals 16 residues. The CDR3 spells CSARDIEEGSTGELFF.

This chain uses TRBV4-1 with TRBJ2-7. Germline CDR1 is MGHRA and CDR2 is YSYEKL. The CDR3 has 12 residues. This chain's CDR3 is CASGSGSYEQYF.

The chain employs TRBV15 and TRBJ2-3; TCRdb's assignment of TRBD1 cannot be checked, as there is no DNA. The germline V gene encodes CDR1 LNHNV and CDR2 YYDKDF (reference sequence). The CDR3 is 13 residues long. CDR3 loop: CATSRDSPDTQYF. The variable domain in full, with the rest retrieved from reference TRBV15 and TRBJ2-3, is DAMVIQNPRYQVTQFGKPVTLSCSQTLNHNVMYWYQQKSSQAPKLLFHYYDKDFNNEADTPDNFQSRRPNTSFCFLDIRSPGLGDTAMYLCATSRDSPDTQYFGPGTRLTVL.

The rearrangement joins TRBV25-1 to TRBJ1-1. CDR1 and CDR2 from the germline V gene are MGHDK and SYGVNS. The CDR3 runs to 13 residues. CDR3 in amino acids: CASSEYNSPEAFF.

V gene TRBV6-2 or TRBV6-3 combines with J gene TRBJ2-3; TCRdb returns TRBD1, unconfirmable since there is no DNA. CDR3 length equals 18 residues. Germline V lookup: CDR1 MNHEY, CDR2 SVGEGT. The CDR3 sequence: CASTGGELGGAEDDTQYF.

The genes are TRBV5-1 and TRBJ2-7; TCRdb calls TRBD2, which cannot be checked without DNA. This CDR3 comprises 16 residues. The germline V gene encodes CDR1 SGHRS and CDR2 YFSETQ. The CDR3 region is CASSMTSGGSSYEQYF.

The chain has TRBV5-4 and TRBJ2-3; TCRdb's D gene call, TRBD2, goes unchecked for lack of DNA. The CDR3 totals 17 residues. Germline assignment: CDR1 SGHNT and CDR2 YYREEE (reference sequence). The CDR3 here is CASRNGLAGGLADTQYF.

This chain joins TRBV4-3 and TRBJ2-7; TCRdb selects TRBD2, and the lack of DNA leaves this call unchecked. Per the germline V gene, CDR1 is LGHNA and CDR2 is YSLEER. This CDR3 comprises 16 residues. CDR3 region: CASSQVKSGLSYEQYF.

The chain couples TRBV6-4 to TRBJ2-1. There are 15 residues in the CDR3. Germline loops: CDR1 MRHNA, CDR2 SNTAGT. CDR3: CASSEGLPSYNEQFF.

The chain recombines TRBV20-1 with TRBJ1-2; the D call of TRBD1 rests on TCRdb alone, since no DNA is present to check it. CDR3 length equals 13 residues. Per the germline V gene, CDR1 is DFQATT and CDR2 is SNEGSKA (reference sequence). The CDR3 loop reads CSARDRGKDGYTF.

This chain connects TRBV20-1 to TRBJ2-5; TCRdb's D gene call, TRBD1, goes unchecked for lack of DNA. This CDR3 comprises 13 residues. Germline-derived CDR1 and CDR2 are DFQATT and SNEGSKA (reference sequence). Here the CDR3 reads CSAPGWGKETQYF.

The chain has TRBV7-9 and TRBJ2-7; TCRdb's D call, TRBD1, is unchecked because there is no DNA. The V gene's germline CDR1 is SEHNR and CDR2 FQNEAQ (reference sequence). This CDR3 has 12 amino acids. This CDR3 reads CASSPRDPWQYF.

The chain's CDR3 is CASSELGASNPIEQYF. J is TRBJ2-7 and V is TRBV14; TCRdb picks TRBD2, but there is no DNA to check that call. The length of the CDR3 is 16 residues. The germline gives CDR1 SGHDN, CDR2 FVKESK.

The chain couples TRBV7-6 to TRBJ1-2. Germline CDR1 is SGHVS and CDR2 is FNYEAQ. The CDR3 is 15 residues long. The CDR3 loop reads CASSSSGRASGGYTF.